Sequencing of this TCR beta chain was carried out in a study of cytomegalovirus exposure and HLA in healthy donors. Some clones are missing from TCRdb's copy, which holds only in-frame ones; the method was immunoSEQ multiplex PCR. The data contain 45,000 to 65,000 clones, around nine tenths of them singletons. V shed 7 bases and J shed 7 bases, with 13 bases lying between them. The CDR3 has 13 residues. CDR1 is SNHLY and CDR2 is FYNNEI in the germline V gene. Input material: PBMCs. V usage is TRBV2 and J usage is TRBJ1-4; D remains unclear. This receptor was taken from a man aged 18 to 30 in good health and CMV-seronegative. The CDR3 loop is CASTERLSEKLFF. The CDR3 coding sequence is TGTGCCAGCACGGAGAGATTGAGTGAAAAACTGTTTTTT.